A selection of T cell receptor beta chains follows, all from one sample in a study of beta chain features in type 1 diabetes. Data came from immunoSEQ multiplex PCR; TCRdb stores just in-frame clones and leaves some out. The sample lists around 300,000 clones, over 12% occurring once. The sequenced material came from naive CD4+ T cells from blood. The receptors shown here come from a man aged 18 to 30 with type 1 diabetes. The CDR3 runs from the conserved cysteine through the conserved F or W. Fields, in order: J gene, V gene, clone size, CDR3 protein. Where a row states a size, it is once, few, many or the class of an expanded clone; other rows omit it.

>TRBJ2-7|TRBV7-2|NA
CASSLAVSVSSYEQYF
>TRBJ2-5|TRBV2|NA
CASSEREGSGSQETQYF
>TRBJ1-5|TRBV18|few
CASSPGRDQPQHF
>TRBJ2-7|TRBV7-2|NA
CASSPRTSPLEQYF
>TRBJ2-1|TRBV30|NA
CAWRGGREGGKFF
>TRBJ2-6|TRBV7-2|NA
CASSFSGGASGANVLTF
>TRBJ2-7|TRBV11-2|NA
CASRERGASYEQYF
>TRBJ2-7|TRBV28|few
CASSPLISRDTHSYEQYF
>TRBJ2-7|TRBV20-1|NA
CSASGQEQYF
>TRBJ2-7|TRBV5-4|few
CASSGGGLADYEQYF
>TRBJ2-7|TRBV7-2|NA
CASSFRGAGYEQYF
>TRBJ2-3|TRBV4-3|NA
CASSLERMGGGADTQYF
>TRBJ2-1|TRBV18|NA
CASRFQTSGYNEQFF
>TRBJ1-2|TRBV28|few
CASGREYGYTF